This is a list of T cell receptor beta chains from one sample in a study of cytomegalovirus exposure and HLA in healthy donors. Assay: immunoSEQ multiplex PCR; the TCRdb copy retains only in-frame clones and omits some. The table has 150,000 to 200,000 clones, just over 70% seen once. Sequencing input: PBMCs. The receptors derive from a human donor in good health. Each CDR3 is given with its conserved first and last residue.

v_call,j_call,cdr3_aa
TRBV19,TRBJ2-1,CASSIEAGGAYNEQFF
TRBV29-1,TRBJ1-3,CSVSLTGGNTIYF
TRBV5-1,-,CASSLVPGSYEQYF
TRBV5-4,TRBJ2-5,CASSLGDRGQETQYF
TRBV6-5,TRBJ2-7,CASSYPGGYEQYF
TRBV7-2,TRBJ2-5,CASSSLWGGTQYF
TRBV5-1,TRBJ1-1,CASSLASLREAFF
TRBV15,TRBJ2-1,CATSRDRVGHNEQFF
TRBV7-2,TRBJ1-6,CASSLDRANSPLHF
TRBV6-1,TRBJ1-5,CASSGQGRLGGPQHF
TRBV5-8,TRBJ1-6,CASRTDAYNSPLHF
TRBV12-2,TRBJ2-1,CASRTRDGGGEYNEQFF
TRBV10-3,TRBJ2-7,CAIRGAGTPYEQYF
TRBV27,TRBJ2-7,CASSWTGNGYEQYF
TRBV10-2,TRBJ1-6,CASSLDTGSPLHF
TRBV4-2,TRBJ1-1,CASSTRKGINTEAFF
TRBV5-1,TRBJ1-4,CASSRIQLRTGSTNEKLFF
TRBV6-4,TRBJ1-6,CASSEGRGNSPLHF
TRBV6-5,TRBJ2-3,CASSYRDRAKDTQYF
TRBV7-2,TRBJ2-5,CASSQQGGPQETQYF
TRBV30,TRBJ1-2,CAWSEGAYGYTF
TRBV5-8,TRBJ2-5,CASSFGTSGGLQETQYF
TRBV2,TRBJ1-2,CASGISGVDYGYTF
TRBV5-1,TRBJ2-1,CASSLEDRGNEQFF
TRBV5-8,TRBJ2-7,CASSVTVDYEQYF